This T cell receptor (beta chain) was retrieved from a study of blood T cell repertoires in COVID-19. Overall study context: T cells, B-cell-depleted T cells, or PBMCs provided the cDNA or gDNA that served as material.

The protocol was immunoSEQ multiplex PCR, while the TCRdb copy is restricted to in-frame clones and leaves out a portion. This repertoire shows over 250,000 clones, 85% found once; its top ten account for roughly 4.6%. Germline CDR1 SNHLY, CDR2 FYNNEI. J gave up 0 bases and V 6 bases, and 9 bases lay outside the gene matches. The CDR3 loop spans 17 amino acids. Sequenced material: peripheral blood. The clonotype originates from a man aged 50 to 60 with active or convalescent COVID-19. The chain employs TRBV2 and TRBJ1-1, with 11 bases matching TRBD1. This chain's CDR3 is CASRGTGGGSLNTEAFF. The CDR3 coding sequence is TGTGCCAGCAGAGGGACAGGGGGAGGTTCCTTGAACACTGAAGCTTTCTTT.